Listed below are T cell receptor beta chains from one sample, sequenced in a study of cytomegalovirus exposure and HLA in healthy donors. The table came from immunoSEQ multiplex PCR; TCRdb's copy has only in-frame clones and leaves some out. The table has roughly 110,000 clones, over 70% seen once. What was sequenced was PBMCs. Receptors originate from a male donor in good health and CMV-seropositive. Each CDR3 is given without its conserved first and last residue. The order of the fields is clone size, J gene, V gene, D gene, CDR3 protein. The D gene is left open where the match is weak. Where a row states a size, it is once, few, many or the class of an expanded clone; other rows omit it.

clone_size: NA; j_call: TRBJ1-1; v_call: TRBV7-2; d_call: NA; cdr3_aa: ASSSSGQSMNTEAF
clone_size: NA; j_call: TRBJ2-3; v_call: TRBV5-1; d_call: TRBD2; cdr3_aa: ASSPGAGGSTDTQY
clone_size: many; j_call: TRBJ1-5; v_call: TRBV7-7; d_call: NA; cdr3_aa: ASSVDREGPQH
clone_size: NA; j_call: TRBJ2-3; v_call: TRBV29-1; d_call: TRBD2; cdr3_aa: SVGLGVRGGMVTDTQY
clone_size: few; j_call: TRBJ2-7; v_call: TRBV27; d_call: TRBD1; cdr3_aa: ASSRPGQGRLEQY
clone_size: NA; j_call: TRBJ2-3; v_call: TRBV7-2; d_call: TRBD2; cdr3_aa: ASSLGLSAGGFTDTQY
clone_size: NA; j_call: TRBJ2-7; v_call: TRBV5-4; d_call: NA; cdr3_aa: ASSPRQGSFYEQY
clone_size: NA; j_call: TRBJ2-2; v_call: TRBV7-9; d_call: TRBD1; cdr3_aa: ASSFNTGAPGELF
clone_size: NA; j_call: TRBJ2-3; v_call: TRBV19; d_call: TRBD2; cdr3_aa: APYPSGGTTSTDTQY
clone_size: NA; j_call: TRBJ2-1; v_call: TRBV5-6; d_call: TRBD2; cdr3_aa: ASSLTSGRIHGQF
clone_size: NA; j_call: TRBJ2-3; v_call: TRBV6-6; d_call: TRBD1; cdr3_aa: ASRGRDRGTDTQY
clone_size: NA; j_call: TRBJ2-7; v_call: TRBV7-3; d_call: NA; cdr3_aa: ASSINSGYEQY
clone_size: NA; j_call: TRBJ1-1; v_call: TRBV5-6; d_call: TRBD1; cdr3_aa: ASSWDRGGEAF
clone_size: NA; j_call: TRBJ2-2; v_call: TRBV27; d_call: NA; cdr3_aa: ASSLQGGLTGELF
clone_size: NA; j_call: TRBJ1-2; v_call: TRBV28; d_call: NA; cdr3_aa: ASSVGRGNYGYT
clone_size: NA; j_call: TRBJ1-5; v_call: TRBV7-8; d_call: NA; cdr3_aa: ASTNNRQPQH
clone_size: NA; j_call: TRBJ2-3; v_call: TRBV14; d_call: TRBD2; cdr3_aa: ASSWGGASGTQY
clone_size: once; j_call: TRBJ2-3; v_call: TRBV27; d_call: TRBD2; cdr3_aa: ASSHFTSAITDTQY
clone_size: NA; j_call: TRBJ2-7; v_call: TRBV5-1; d_call: TRBD2; cdr3_aa: ASSLIIAGGEQY
clone_size: NA; j_call: TRBJ1-2; v_call: TRBV29-1; d_call: NA; cdr3_aa: SVGKGRDGYT
clone_size: NA; j_call: TRBJ2-1; v_call: TRBV29-1; d_call: TRBD2; cdr3_aa: SVQGLATLSYNEQF
clone_size: NA; j_call: TRBJ1-5; v_call: TRBV6-1; d_call: NA; cdr3_aa: ASRATGLPDQPQH
clone_size: NA; j_call: TRBJ1-2; v_call: TRBV5-1; d_call: TRBD1; cdr3_aa: ASSYGVTYRGYGYT
clone_size: NA; j_call: TRBJ2-7; v_call: TRBV7-6; d_call: TRBD2; cdr3_aa: ASSLEGTSGTSVQY
clone_size: NA; j_call: TRBJ1-5; v_call: TRBV28; d_call: NA; cdr3_aa: ASRAGGASNQPQH
clone_size: NA; j_call: TRBJ1-1; v_call: TRBV7-9; d_call: TRBD1; cdr3_aa: ASSFGQGGTEAF
clone_size: NA; j_call: TRBJ1-3; v_call: TRBV15; d_call: TRBD1; cdr3_aa: ATSRDRVRDRDSGNTIY
clone_size: NA; j_call: TRBJ2-7; v_call: TRBV30; d_call: NA; cdr3_aa: AWSGMVRRGSAGYEQY
clone_size: NA; j_call: TRBJ2-3; v_call: TRBV29-1; d_call: TRBD2; cdr3_aa: SGDMMGTSGRSDTQY
clone_size: NA; j_call: TRBJ2-5; v_call: TRBV5-1; d_call: TRBD2; cdr3_aa: ASSSGLGGETQY
clone_size: few; j_call: TRBJ2-3; v_call: TRBV7-3; d_call: NA; cdr3_aa: ASSSSYLETDTQY
clone_size: NA; j_call: TRBJ2-4; v_call: TRBV4-1; d_call: NA; cdr3_aa: ASSQDVPAKNIQY
clone_size: NA; j_call: TRBJ2-1; v_call: TRBV7-9; d_call: TRBD1; cdr3_aa: ASSLADPGQAFSYNEQF
clone_size: few; j_call: TRBJ2-7; v_call: TRBV6-1; d_call: TRBD1; cdr3_aa: ASSVGTGLYEQY
clone_size: NA; j_call: TRBJ2-2; v_call: TRBV30; d_call: NA; cdr3_aa: AWNLAWNTGELF